A single sample gave rise to the 9 T cell receptor beta chains below, sequenced in a study of T-cell reconstitution after alpha-beta-depleted transplantation in children. Unique molecular identifiers were used in preparing the TCRbeta library. In TCRdb, the PCR reads were re-called with MiXCR into one record per CDR3 protein. This table has some 100,000 distinct CDR3 sequences, less than 25% appearing once. The material sequenced was PBMCs, taken before TCRalphabeta/CD19-depleted stem cell transplant. The receptors were sampled from a boy aged 2 to 10 with acute lymphoblastic leukemia, due to receive a stem cell transplant.

The sample holds many counts of this clonotype. This sequence joins TRBV7-2 and TRBJ2-3; D not resolved. V was cut by 5 bases and J by 4 bases, with 13 bases left in between. Germline values: CDR1 SGHTA, CDR2 FQGNSA. This CDR3 is built from 14 residues. As DNA, the CDR3 is TGTGCCAGCAGCCTCCGACCTGCCCCAGATACGCAGTATTTT. This gives the protein CASSLRPAPDTQYF.

This rearrangement joins TRBV19 to TRBJ2-3; maybe TRBD2 (6 bases). CDR1 is LNHDA, CDR2 SQIVND, per germline (reference sequence). Trimming removed 1 base at V and 8 bases at J, with 19 bases between. CDR3 length: 16 amino acids. The CDR3 bases are TGTGCCAGTAGTATAGGGGGCTCGACTAGTCTCAGTACGCAGTATTTT. It yields the protein CASSIGGSTSLSTQYF.

This rearrangement joins TRBV20-1 to TRBJ1-2, with no clear D. Germline V gene sequence: CDR1 DFQATT, CDR2 SNEGSKA (reference sequence). The ends were cut back, 0 bases at V and 4 bases at J, with 12 bases in the middle. There are 14 residues in the CDR3. The CDR3: CSARDGYWGYGYTF. Here the CDR3 DNA reads TGCAGTGCTAGAGATGGGTATTGGGGCTATGGCTACACCTTC.

This chain joins TRBV5-5 and TRBJ2-1, with D uncertain. The CDR3 is made up of 12 amino acids. CDR1 is SGHKS, CDR2 YYEKEE, per germline (reference sequence). V was trimmed by 2 bases and J by 10 bases, leaving 10 bases between them. The CDR3 loop reads CASSFQQREQFF. The DNA for the CDR3 is TGTGCCAGCAGCTTTCAACAGAGGGAGCAGTTCTTC.

This clonotype was counted at least ten times. The chain joins TRBV20-1 to TRBJ1-1; D is unresolved. The germline gives CDR1 DFQATT, CDR2 SNEGSKA (reference sequence). V lost 1 base to trimming and J lost 0 bases, with 12 bases between them. CDR3 length: 15 amino acids. The CDR3 is CSARVVFELNTEAFF. In DNA form, the CDR3 reads TGCAGTGCTAGAGTTGTATTCGAACTGAACACTGAAGCTTTCTTT.

This clonotype was observed at least ten times. The CDR3 region is CASSLGGDAYEQYF. The CDR3 region has the DNA TGTGCCAGCAGCTTGGGGGGAGACGCCTACGAGCAGTACTTC. J is TRBJ2-7 and V is TRBV7-2, with D possibly being TRBD2 (6 bases). V lost 3 bases and J lost 2, with 11 bases in between. CDR3 size: 14 residues. The germline V gene encodes CDR1 SGHTA and CDR2 FQGNSA.

This clonotype was detected once. Possible read error: a much larger clone is one base away. This chain uses TRBV20-1 with TRBJ1-2; D unresolved. V was pared by 6 bases and J by 3 bases, with 17 bases between. The germline V gene encodes CDR1 DFQATT and CDR2 SNEGSKA (reference sequence). The CDR3 has 14 amino acids. This CDR3 is CSAPGSTTDYGYTF. Written as DNA, the CDR3 is TGCAGTGCCCCGGGGAGTACTACTGACTATGGCTACACCTTC.

A few counts support this clonotype. DNA for the CDR3: TGTGCCAGCGGCTACGCGGGGCGGTCCTACGAGCAGTACTTC. It codes for CASGYAGRSYEQYF. The chain recombines TRBV12-3 or TRBV12-4 with TRBJ2-7, with a tentative D call TRBD2 (6 bases). Trimming left V 8 bases short and J 1 base short, with 15 bases between. The CDR3 is 14 amino acids.

Remarks on this clonotype: A much larger clonotype is one base distant, so this may be a read error. V gene TRBV7-2 combines with J gene TRBJ1-2, with D unclear. The CDR3 spans 11 residues. The germline V gene has CDR1 SGHTA and CDR2 FQGNSA. CDR3 region: CASSLGYGFTF. CDR3 nucleotides: TGTGCCAGCAGCTTAGGGTATGGCTTCACCTTC.